This TCR beta chain was sequenced during a study of molecular identifiers for immune sequencing clone quantification (dated by TCRdb to the late 2010s). Some background on the complete study: For a replicate experiment, RNA from roughly 21,000 or 96,000 naive CD8 T cells was divided into five aliquots, and four of the five aliquots were sequenced. The study was a methods study using CD8 T cells to benchmark molecular-identifier clustering-based TCR repertoire sequencing (MIDCIRS) and TCR RNA copy counting. Overall study outcomes, separate from this receptor: The sizes of highly expanded clones could end up underestimated when identical TCR molecules share a barcode. Modeling estimated about 3.3 recovered TCR RNA copies per cell, compared with about 10 by digital PCR, which implies around 33% capture efficiency. In CMV-specific effector cells, clones with more than 20 RNA copies contained over 99% of molecules, whereas in naive cells such clones contained under 1% of molecules. Spiked-in Jurkat TCR RNA (around nine copies' worth), which is not part of the donor repertoire, was contained in the naive libraries. Spiked-in Jurkat TCR RNA equal to a single cell's worth was reported to be detectable even within one million naive CD8 T cells. When barcode sub-clustering was not used, chimeric consensus sequences inflated TCR diversity, with chimeras reaching as high as 47%.

Via the germline V gene (reference sequence), CDR1 is SGHNT and CDR2 YYREEE. Spanning cysteine to phenylalanine, the CDR3 consists of 19 amino acids. Of the read, only the CDR3 DNA is kept; its 57 bases are in frame from base 1. For this chain, trimming is 5 bases at the V end and 1 base at the J end, and the number of junction bases without a gene match is 18. Naive CD8 T cell libraries were made from about 21,000 to 970,000 sorted cells using 10%, 30% or 50% of purified RNA. On a BD FACSAria II, naive CD8 T cells were FACS-sorted as CD8+CD4-CCR7+CD45RA+ and collected into RLT Plus buffer. Detection sensitivity was tested by spiking Jurkat RNA equal to roughly nine TCR copies' worth into samples containing roughly 18,000-1,000,000 naive CD8 T cells. Enrichment of CD8 T cells was done with RosetteSep CD8+ T Cell Enrichment Cocktail plus Ficoll-Paque, and ACK red cell lysis came afterward. The library was made by PCR. Sequencer: Illumina HiSeq 4000. Bulk TCR libraries were prepared as previously described, using TCR primers listed in Table S5. The Qiagen AllPrep DNA/RNA kit was used to purify total RNA. Before analysis, reads from multiple sequencing runs of the same library were pooled. In the paper's pipeline: Only reads with exact TCR constant sequence were kept, trimmed to 150 nt, and grouped by their 12-nt molecular barcodes. Reads in each barcode group were sub-clustered using a 15% Levenshtein threshold, and a quality-weighted consensus sequence was built for each RNA molecule. Non-functional sequences were excluded, and lower-count sequences lying one edit away from another sequence were also excluded. On the basis of fitting two negative binomial distributions, barcode sub-clusters with fewer than 20% of the maximum read count were discarded. TCRdb took the public reads, trimmed them with fastp at Q25, ran MiXCR for clone calling and kept in-frame beta chains. CDR3 protein duplicates are merged, each entry listing the most common genes and DNA. These V and J calls rely on TCRdb rather than the paper's analysis. This sample has some 59,000 distinct CDR3 sequences in its table, and around 27% of those were observed once. The ten largest clones represent 1.5% to 2% of the sample.

This clonotype has only a few counts. What this receptor recognizes is not known. Per-base qualities were not stored, and no clone one base away is much larger. This sequence uses TRBV5-4 and TRBJ1-1; 9 middle bases align to TRBD1. Specimen: naive CD8+ T cells from blood, with Jurkat cell RNA spiked in. Explained via the paper, the cell subset or site label denotes: FACS-sorted CD8+CD4-CCR7+CD45RA+ naive T cells. This receptor was taken from a human donor in good health. Some libraries in this study had Jurkat cell RNA spiked in. The sequence in DNA is TGTGCCAGCAGAGCGAATTTGCTGGACAGGGGTGAGAAGAACACTGAAGCTTTCTTT. Translation gives CASRANLLDRGEKNTEAFF. The CDR3, completed at both ends by the reference TRBV5-4 and TRBJ1-1 genes, gives the full variable domain ETGVTQSPTHLIKTRGQQVTLRCSSQSGHNTVSWYQQALGQGPQFIFQYYREEENGRGNFPPRFSGLQFPNYSSELNVNALELDDSALYLCASRANLLDRGEKNTEAFFGQGTRLTVV.